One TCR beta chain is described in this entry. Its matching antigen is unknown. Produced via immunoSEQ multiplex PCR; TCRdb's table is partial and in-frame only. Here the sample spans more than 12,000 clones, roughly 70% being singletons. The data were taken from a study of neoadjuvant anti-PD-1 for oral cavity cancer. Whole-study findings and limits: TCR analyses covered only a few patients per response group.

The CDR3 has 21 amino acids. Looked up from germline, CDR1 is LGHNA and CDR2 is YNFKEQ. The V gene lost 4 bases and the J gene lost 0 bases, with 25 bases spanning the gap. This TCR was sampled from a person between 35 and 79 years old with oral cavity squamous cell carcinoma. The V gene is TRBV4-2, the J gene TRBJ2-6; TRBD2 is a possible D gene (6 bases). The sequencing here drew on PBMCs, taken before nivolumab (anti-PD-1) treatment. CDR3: CASSLVPGRSMGLSGANVLTF. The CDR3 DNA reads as TGTGCCAGCAGCCTCGTACCGGGACGGTCAATGGGACTCTCTGGGGCCAACGTCCTGACTTTC.